These 27 T cell receptor beta chains came from one sample sequenced in a study of CD8 T cells in ankylosing spondylitis. Study results and caveats: A motif of 8 or 9 highly homologous TCR beta variants was seen as apparently characteristic of ankylosing spondylitis blood.

TCRdb called the 5' RACE reads again in MiXCR, with one record for every CDR3 protein. The table has fewer than 500,000 distinct CDR3 sequences, more than 20% seen once; the top ten hold around 17%. For these receptors, no antigen is known. Sample: blood, either unsorted or a sorted T cell fraction (not recorded which). The receptors shown here come from a male donor with ankylosing spondylitis.

The V and J genes are TRBV28 and TRBJ2-7; 7 bases are a match to TRBD1. Germline CDR1 is MDHEN and CDR2 is SYDVKM. CDR3 length: 17 amino acids. With V trimmed by 3 bases and J by 4 bases, 15 bases remained unmatched. The CDR3: CASSFSPTGDGSYEQYF. The CDR3 bases are TGTGCCAGCAGTTTTTCTCCCACAGGGGACGGCTCGTACGAGCAGTACTTC.

The chain employs TRBV5-1 and TRBJ2-2; weak D call: TRBD1 (6 bases). This CDR3 is 14 amino acids long. Germline assignment: CDR1 SGHRS and CDR2 YFSETQ. The germline V and J ends were trimmed by 4 bases and 5 bases, with 12 bases remaining between them. The CDR3 sequence is CASSGHRDTGELFF. The CDR3 nucleotides read TGCGCCAGCAGCGGACACAGGGATACCGGGGAGCTGTTTTTT.

The chain is built from TRBV10-3 and TRBJ2-1; D is unresolved. Between the trimmed V and J ends, which lost 0 bases and 10 bases, there was a span of 25 bases. CDR1 is ENHRY and CDR2 is SYGVKD in the germline V gene. The CDR3 loop spans 18 amino acids. The CDR3 DNA follows: TGTGCCATCAGTGAGTCGCCAACTACCTACTACTACATTCGAGAGCAGTTCTTC. Encoded protein: CAISESPTTYYYIREQFF.

The table lists this clonotype with a few counts. V and J are TRBV12-3 or TRBV12-4 and TRBJ1-4; D not resolved. V gave up 6 bases and J gave up 8 bases, with 16 bases separating them. The CDR3 spans 14 residues. CDR3 region: CASSLDTFGEKLFF. The CDR3 region has the DNA TGTGCCAGCAGCCTTGACACCTTCGGGGAAAAACTGTTTTTT.

The rearrangement links TRBV27 to TRBJ2-7; D gene uncertain. Germline V gene lookup returns CDR1 MNHEY and CDR2 SMNVEV (reference sequence). V lost 6 bases to trimming and J lost 4 bases, with 13 bases between them. This CDR3 has 13 residues. CDR3 nucleotide sequence: TGTGCCAGCAGAACTTTTTATAGTTACGAGCAGTACTTC. It translates to CASRTFYSYEQYF.

This clonotype was found many times. The V and J genes are TRBV29-1 and TRBJ1-1; TRBD1 aligns across 8 bases. Germline CDR1 SQVTM, CDR2 ANQGSEA. Trimming cost V 3 bases and J 0 bases; bases outside gene matches: 6. The CDR3 sequence is 15 residues long. CDR3 coding DNA: TGCAGCGTTGAGTCTACAGGGGGTTTGAACACTGAAGCTTTCTTT. This codes for CSVESTGGLNTEAFF.

A few counts support this clonotype. The chain employs TRBV29-1 and TRBJ1-6; D remains ambiguous. Germline values: CDR1 SQVTM, CDR2 ANQGSEA. V gave up 4 bases and J gave up 5 bases, with 9 bases separating them. The CDR3 extends over 13 amino acids. In DNA form, the CDR3 reads TGCAGCGTTGGCCACGCCAATAATTCACCCCTCCACTTT. Protein: CSVGHANNSPLHF.

This sequence joins TRBV5-5 and TRBJ1-5; D unclear. The CDR3 is 15 amino acids. The V gene's germline CDR1 is SGHKS and CDR2 YYEKEE (reference sequence). Trimming removed 0 bases from V and 5 bases from J, with 12 bases in between. This CDR3 is CASSLAPGVDQPQHF. The CDR3 coding sequence is TGTGCCAGCAGCTTGGCCCCCGGGGTTGATCAGCCCCAGCATTTT.

CDR3 DNA sequence: TGCAGTGCGGGACCCTATATCGGGTATCAAGAGACCCAGTACTTC. Protein: CSAGPYIGYQETQYF. The chain carries TRBV20-1 and TRBJ2-5, with D possibly called TRBD1 or TRBD2 (5 bases each). This CDR3 has 15 residues. Trimming removed 6 bases at V and 2 bases at J, with 19 bases between. Looked up from germline, CDR1 is DFQATT and CDR2 is SNEGSKA (reference sequence).

This rearrangement joins TRBV6-8 to TRBJ2-7, with 7 bases aligning to TRBD1. Germline values: CDR1 MNHGY, CDR2 SAAAGT. The ends lost 5 bases at V and 0 bases at J; junction bases unmatched: 7. This CDR3 spans 15 amino acids. The CDR3 reads CASSTTGTVSYEQYF. CDR3 DNA: TGTGCCAGCAGTACAACCGGGACAGTCTCCTACGAGCAGTACTTC.

This clonotype was recorded a few times. The genes are TRBV2 and TRBJ1-5; tentative D call: TRBD1 (5 bases). Germline values: CDR1 SNHLY, CDR2 FYNNEI. The CDR3 totals 12 residues. Trimming stripped 3 bases from V and 7 bases from J, with 7 bases between. The CDR3, as DNA: TGTGCCAGCAGTGATGGGGCGCAGCCCCAGCATTTT. It translates to CASSDGAQPQHF.

This clonotype was found many times. The V and J genes are TRBV28 and TRBJ2-7; unclear D gene. Per the germline V gene, CDR1 is MDHEN and CDR2 is SYDVKM. V was shortened by 5 bases and J by 6 bases, with 11 bases between the two germline ends. CDR3 length: 12 amino acids. CDR3 nucleotides: TGTGCCAGCAGTGTTATACGACTCGAGCAGTACTTC. This sequence encodes CASSVIRLEQYF.

The rearrangement uses TRBV18 and TRBJ2-2; 8 bases fit TRBD2. J gave up 1 base and V 5 bases, and 3 bases lay outside the gene matches. This CDR3 region has 15 residues. Germline CDR1 reads KGHSH; CDR2 reads LQKENI. The CDR3: CASSVAGKNTGELFF. The CDR3 DNA follows: TGTGCCAGCTCAGTAGCGGGAAAGAACACCGGGGAGCTGTTTTTT.

This chain uses TRBV14 with TRBJ2-5; 11 bases align to TRBD2. The germline V gene encodes CDR1 SGHDN and CDR2 FVKESK. The CDR3 is 15 residues long. V trimming: 6 bases; J trimming: 5 bases; junction bases outside the gene matches: 8. CDR3 amino acids: CASSPVAGGPETQYF. DNA for the CDR3: TGTGCCAGCAGTCCTGTAGCGGGAGGGCCGGAGACCCAGTACTTC. Drawing the rest from reference TRBV14 and TRBJ2-5, the complete variable domain is EAGVTQFPSHSVIEKGQTVTLRCDPISGHDNLYWYRRVMGKEIKFLLHFVKESKQDESGMPNNRFLAERTGGTYSTLKVQPAELEDSGVYFCASSPVAGGPETQYFGPGTRLLVL.

There are a few counts of this clonotype. This chain links TRBV7-6 with TRBJ1-1; the D gene is possibly TRBD1 (5 bases). The CDR3 is 16 amino acids. The germline gives CDR1 SGHVS, CDR2 FNYEAQ. Deletions cut 2 bases from V and 3 bases from J, with 16 bases between. The CDR3 here is CASSLLGTVLHTEAFF. The CDR3 DNA is TGTGCCAGCAGCTTATTGGGGACGGTCCTGCACACTGAAGCTTTCTTT.

The V call is TRBV20-1, the J call TRBJ2-7; tentatively, D is TRBD2 (6 bases). The germline V gene has CDR1 DFQATT and CDR2 SNEGSKA (reference sequence). V was trimmed by 0 bases and J by 12 bases, leaving 15 bases between them. The CDR3 runs 12 residues. The CDR3 sequence: CSAREDTGVGYF. DNA for the CDR3: TGCAGTGCTAGAGAGGACACGGGAGTTGGGTACTTC.

The chain links TRBV5-1 to TRBJ2-7, with D unclear. CDR1 is SGHRS, CDR2 YFSETQ, per germline. V was shortened by 0 bases and J by 2 bases, with 12 bases between the two germline ends. The CDR3 spans 15 residues. In DNA form, the CDR3 reads TGCGCCAGCAGCTTGGAGGCAGTGACAACCTACGAGCAGTACTTC. This encodes CASSLEAVTTYEQYF.

This clonotype has ten or more counts. The chain combines TRBV29-1 with TRBJ2-3; D perhaps matches TRBD2 (6 bases). This CDR3 is built from 13 residues. V lost 7 bases to trimming and J lost 4 bases, with 15 bases between them. Germline CDR1 and CDR2: SQVTM and ANQGSEA. CDR3 in DNA: TGCAGCGCTGGACTATTTCAACCAGATACGCAGTATTTT. Its protein is CSAGLFQPDTQYF.

The gene calls are TRBV5-1 and TRBJ2-1, with 12 nucleotides matching TRBD2. V lost 1 base and J lost 7; bases outside the gene matches: 3. This CDR3 has 15 amino acids. Germline values: CDR1 SGHRS, CDR2 YFSETQ. Here the CDR3 DNA reads TGCGCCAGCAGCTTGCGACTAGCGGGGGCAAATGAGCAGTTCTTC. This encodes CASSLRLAGANEQFF.

There are a few counts of this clonotype. This chain uses TRBV21-1 with TRBJ2-1; TRBD2, the D gene given by the table, was not confirmed from the DNA. TRBV21-1 is annotated as a pseudogene. The CDR3 totals 13 residues. The CDR3 spells CASGGAGPNEQFF. CDR3 bases: TGTGCCAGCGGTGGAGCGGGGCCCAATGAGCAGTTCTTC.

This clonotype turned up a few times. CDR3 loop: CASRPQGYNEQFF. CDR3 nucleotide sequence: TGCGCCAGCCGGCCACAGGGGTACAATGAGCAGTTCTTC. The V gene is TRBV5-1, the J gene TRBJ2-1; 7 nucleotides align to TRBD1. Germline CDR1 reads SGHRS; CDR2 reads YFSETQ. This CDR3 comprises 13 residues. V was pared by 7 bases and J by 4 bases, with 5 bases of the junction left unmatched.

V and J are TRBV5-6 and TRBJ2-5, with D possibly being TRBD1 or TRBD2 (5 bases each). V was trimmed by 4 bases and J by 5 bases, leaving 12 bases between them. CDR1 and CDR2 from the germline V gene are SGHDT and YYEEEE. The length of the CDR3 is 13 residues. CDR3 bases: TGTGCCAGCAGCGGGGACGTCGGGGAGACCCAGTACTTC. Protein: CASSGDVGETQYF.

Many counts were recorded for this clonotype. The CDR3 region has the DNA TGTGCCAGCAGTCCAGACAGGGGACGGGTCAATCAGCCCCAGCATTTT. The encoded protein is CASSPDRGRVNQPQHF. The chain links TRBV12-3 or TRBV12-4 to TRBJ1-5; 8 nucleotides align to TRBD1. The CDR3 is 16 amino acids. The ends lost 5 bases at V and 3 bases at J; junction bases unmatched: 9.

This clonotype was counted a few times. The rearrangement uses TRBV5-1 and TRBJ2-3; TRBD2 aligns across 7 bases. J was trimmed by 0 bases and V by 4 bases; bases with no gene match: 8. Germline V gene data show CDR1 as SGHRS and CDR2 as YFSETQ. The CDR3 is made up of 16 amino acids. CDR3 DNA sequence: TGCGCCAGCAGCATTGGCGGGAGCGTTAGCACAGATACGCAGTATTTT. Amino acids: CASSIGGSVSTDTQYF.

This chain connects TRBV3-1 to TRBJ2-3, with D possibly matching TRBD2 (5 bases). CDR3 length: 14 residues. The ends were cut back, 4 bases at V and 5 bases at J, with 13 bases in the middle. From germline, CDR1 is LGHDT and CDR2 YNNKEL (reference sequence). The CDR3, as DNA: TGTGCCAGCAGCCCGGGTCCCGGGATAGATACGCAGTATTTT. Translating it yields CASSPGPGIDTQYF.

The chain links TRBV4-1 to TRBJ2-1; 7 positions match TRBD1. This CDR3 is built from 15 residues. V dropped 2 bases and J dropped 4; count of bases not matched to a gene: 5. Germline V gene data show CDR1 as MGHRA and CDR2 as YSYEKL. The CDR3 reads CASSQWTGEYNEQFF. CDR3 DNA: TGCGCCAGCAGCCAATGGACAGGAGAGTACAATGAGCAGTTCTTC.

The V gene is TRBV30, the J gene TRBJ2-1; TRBD2 might be the D (5 bases). Germline assignment: CDR1 GTSNPN and CDR2 SVGIG (reference sequence). Trimming shortened V by 0 bases and J by 9 bases, and 15 bases separated the two germline ends. This CDR3 is 14 amino acids long. The CDR3 here is CAWSVVEGSSEQFF. CDR3 nucleotides: TGTGCCTGGAGTGTAGTCGAGGGATCGAGTGAGCAGTTCTTC. Based on the CDR3 plus reference TRBV30 and TRBJ2-1, the full variable domain is SQTIHQWPATLVQPVGSPLSLECTVEGTSNPNLYWYRQAAGRGLQLLFYSVGIGQISSEVPQNLSASRPQDRQFILSSKKLLLSDSGFYLCAWSVVEGSSEQFFGPGTRLTVL.